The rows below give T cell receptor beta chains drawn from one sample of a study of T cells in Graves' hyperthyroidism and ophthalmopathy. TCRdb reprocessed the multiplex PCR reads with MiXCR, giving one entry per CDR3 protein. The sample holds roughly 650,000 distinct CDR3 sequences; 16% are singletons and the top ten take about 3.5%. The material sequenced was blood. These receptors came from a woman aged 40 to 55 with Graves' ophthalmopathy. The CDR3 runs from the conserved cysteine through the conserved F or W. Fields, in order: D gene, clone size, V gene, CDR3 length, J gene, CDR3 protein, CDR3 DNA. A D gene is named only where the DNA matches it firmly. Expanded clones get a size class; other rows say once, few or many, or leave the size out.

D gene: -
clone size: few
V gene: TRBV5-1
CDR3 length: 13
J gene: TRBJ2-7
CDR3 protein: CASRPDSGYEQYF
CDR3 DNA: TGCGCCAGCAGACCGGACAGCGGCTACGAGCAGTACTTC

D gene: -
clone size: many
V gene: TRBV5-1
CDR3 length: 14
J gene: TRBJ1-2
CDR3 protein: CASSLVGTSYGYTF
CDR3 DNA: TGCGCCAGCAGCTTGGTGGGGACCAGCTATGGCTACACCTTC

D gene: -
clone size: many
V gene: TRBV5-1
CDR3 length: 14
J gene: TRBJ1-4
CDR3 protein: CASSPSAESEKLFF
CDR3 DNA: TGCGCCAGCAGCCCCTCGGCCGAGAGTGAAAAACTGTTTTTT

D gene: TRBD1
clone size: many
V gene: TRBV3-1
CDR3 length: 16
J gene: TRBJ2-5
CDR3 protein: CASSRPKLRGQETQYF
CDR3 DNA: TGTGCCAGCAGCCGACCTAAGCTTAGGGGGCAGGAGACCCAGTACTTC

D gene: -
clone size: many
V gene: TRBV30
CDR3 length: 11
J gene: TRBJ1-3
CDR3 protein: CAWTATNTIYF
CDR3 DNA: TGTGCCTGGACCGCGACAAACACCATATATTTT

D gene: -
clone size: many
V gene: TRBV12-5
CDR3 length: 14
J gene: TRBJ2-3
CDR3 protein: CASGLPPTTDTQYF
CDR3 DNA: TGTGCTAGTGGTTTGCCCCCAACCACAGATACGCAGTATTTT

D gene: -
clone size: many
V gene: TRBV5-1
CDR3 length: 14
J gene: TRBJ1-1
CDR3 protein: CASSLGNRVAEAFF
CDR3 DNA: TGCGCCAGCAGCTTGGGGAACAGGGTCGCTGAAGCTTTCTTT

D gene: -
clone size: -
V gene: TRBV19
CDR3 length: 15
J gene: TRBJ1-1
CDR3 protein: CASSSEQSEHAEAFF
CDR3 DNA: TGTGCCAGTAGCAGTGAACAGTCGGAACATGCTGAAGCTTTCTTT

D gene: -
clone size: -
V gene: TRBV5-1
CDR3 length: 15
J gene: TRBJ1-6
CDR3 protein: CASSLGSGSASPLHF
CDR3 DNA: TGCGCCAGCAGCTTGGGATCAGGCAGCGCCTCACCCCTCCACTTT

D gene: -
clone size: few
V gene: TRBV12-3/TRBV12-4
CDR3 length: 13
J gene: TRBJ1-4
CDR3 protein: CASSLIMNGKLFF
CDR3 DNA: TGTGCCAGCAGTCTAATAATGAACGGAAAACTGTTTTTT

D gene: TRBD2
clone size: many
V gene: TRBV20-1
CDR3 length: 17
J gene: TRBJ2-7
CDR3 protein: CSARAHFGTSGSYEQYF
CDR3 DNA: TGCAGTGCTAGAGCTCATTTTGGGACTAGCGGGAGTTACGAGCAGTACTTC

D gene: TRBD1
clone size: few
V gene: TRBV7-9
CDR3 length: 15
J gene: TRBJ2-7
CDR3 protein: CASSSTGLSMDEQYF
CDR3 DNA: TGTGCCAGCAGCTCGACAGGGTTGAGTATGGACGAGCAGTACTTC

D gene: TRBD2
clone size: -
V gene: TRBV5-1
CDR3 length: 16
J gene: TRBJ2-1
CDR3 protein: CASSVTSGSIYNEQFF
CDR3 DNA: TGCGCCAGCAGCGTCACTAGCGGGAGTATCTACAATGAGCAGTTCTTC

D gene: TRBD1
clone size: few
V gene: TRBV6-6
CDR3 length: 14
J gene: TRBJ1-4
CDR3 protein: CASSYGTEVGKLFF
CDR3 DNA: TGTGCCAGCAGTTACGGGACAGAGGTCGGAAAACTGTTTTTT

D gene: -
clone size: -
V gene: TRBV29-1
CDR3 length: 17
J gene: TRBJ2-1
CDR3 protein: CSVEDRGGSWLSNEQFF
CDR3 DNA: TGCAGCGTTGAAGATCGGGGTGGGAGCTGGCTATCCAATGAGCAGTTCTTC

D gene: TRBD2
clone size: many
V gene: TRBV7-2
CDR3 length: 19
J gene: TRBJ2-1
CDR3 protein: CASSPWGLAGVTREDEQFF
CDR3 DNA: TGTGCCAGCAGCCCGTGGGGGCTAGCGGGAGTCACTAGAGAGGATGAGCAGTTCTTC

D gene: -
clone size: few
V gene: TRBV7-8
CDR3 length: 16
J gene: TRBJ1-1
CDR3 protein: CASSLGGLGFMSEAFF
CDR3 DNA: TGTGCCAGCAGCTTAGGGGGATTGGGGTTCATGTCTGAAGCTTTCTTT

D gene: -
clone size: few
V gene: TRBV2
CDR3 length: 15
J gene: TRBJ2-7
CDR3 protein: CASSGKGIISYEQYF
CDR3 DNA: TGTGCCAGCAGTGGAAAGGGTATTATCTCCTACGAGCAGTACTTC

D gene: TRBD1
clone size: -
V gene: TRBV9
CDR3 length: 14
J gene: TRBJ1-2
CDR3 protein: CASSVRDRNYGYTF
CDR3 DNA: TGTGCCAGCAGCGTCCGGGACAGAAACTATGGCTACACCTTC

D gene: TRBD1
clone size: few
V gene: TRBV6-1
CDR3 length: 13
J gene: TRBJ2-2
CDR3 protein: CASIRTGSGELFF
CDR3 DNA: TGTGCCAGCATTAGGACAGGGAGCGGGGAGCTGTTTTTT

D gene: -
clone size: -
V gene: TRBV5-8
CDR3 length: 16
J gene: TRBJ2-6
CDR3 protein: CASSFLAVSGANVLTF
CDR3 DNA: TGTGCCAGCAGCTTCTTGGCAGTCTCTGGGGCCAACGTCCTGACTTTC

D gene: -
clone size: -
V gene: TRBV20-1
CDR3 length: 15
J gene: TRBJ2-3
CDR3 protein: CSARDGRGGTDTQYF
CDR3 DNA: TGCAGTGCTAGAGATGGCCGCGGGGGCACAGATACGCAGTATTTT

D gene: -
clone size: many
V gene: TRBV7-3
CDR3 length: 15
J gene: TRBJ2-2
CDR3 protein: CASSPRPTNTGELFF
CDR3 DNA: TGTGCCAGCAGCCCCCGTCCCACGAACACCGGGGAGCTGTTTTTT

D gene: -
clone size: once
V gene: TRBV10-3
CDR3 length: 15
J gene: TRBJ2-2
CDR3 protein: CAIARQRENTGELFF
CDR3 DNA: TGTGCCATCGCTAGACAGAGGGAGAACACCGGGGAGCTGTTTTTT

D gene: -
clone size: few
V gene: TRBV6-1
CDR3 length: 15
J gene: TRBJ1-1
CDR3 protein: CASRSEASSGTEAFF
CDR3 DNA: TGTGCCAGCAGGTCAGAGGCTAGCTCGGGCACTGAAGCTTTCTTT

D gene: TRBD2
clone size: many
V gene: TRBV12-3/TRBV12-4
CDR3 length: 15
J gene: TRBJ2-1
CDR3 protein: CASRLAGGPGNEQFF
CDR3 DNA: TGTGCCAGCAGACTAGCGGGAGGGCCGGGAAATGAGCAGTTCTTC

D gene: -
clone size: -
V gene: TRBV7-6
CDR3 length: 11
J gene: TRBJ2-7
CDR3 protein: CASSSTEEQYF
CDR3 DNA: TGTGCCAGCAGCTCCACAGAAGAGCAGTACTTC

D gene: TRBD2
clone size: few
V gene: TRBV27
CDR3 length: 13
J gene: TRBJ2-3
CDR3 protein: CASSVAGGDTQYF
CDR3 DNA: TGTGCCAGCAGTGTAGCGGGAGGTGATACGCAGTATTTT

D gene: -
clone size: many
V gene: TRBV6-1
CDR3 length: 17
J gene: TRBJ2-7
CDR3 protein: CASSITPGPTSSYEQYF
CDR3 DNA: TGTGCCAGCAGTATAACACCGGGGCCCACGAGCTCCTACGAGCAGTACTTC

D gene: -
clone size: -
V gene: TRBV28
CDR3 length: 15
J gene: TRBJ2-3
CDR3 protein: CASGPRLGYTDTQYF
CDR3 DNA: TGTGCCAGCGGTCCTAGACTAGGATACACAGATACGCAGTATTTT

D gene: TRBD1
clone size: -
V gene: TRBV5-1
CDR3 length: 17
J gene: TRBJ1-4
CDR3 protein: CASSPGQGVGLNEKLFF
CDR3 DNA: TGCGCCAGCAGCCCGGGACAGGGGGTAGGCCTTAATGAAAAACTGTTTTTT

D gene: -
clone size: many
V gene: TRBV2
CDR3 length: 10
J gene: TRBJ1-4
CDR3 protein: CATRGEKLFF
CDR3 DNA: TGTGCCACTAGGGGGGAAAAACTGTTTTTT